There are a few counts of the clone carrying this TCR beta chain. The sequenced template was cDNA made from the entire isolated RNA. Profiling relied on immunoSEQ multiplex PCR, and the TCRdb table lists in-frame clones only, not all of them. Here the sample spans under 900,000 clones, 15% to 20% being singletons. This record comes from a study of beta chain features in type 1 diabetes. Germline loops: CDR1 SGHVS, CDR2 FQNEAQ. V lost 5 bases to trimming and J lost 5 bases, with 9 bases between them. The CDR3 loop spans 12 amino acids. The source of this sequence is a woman aged 18-30 years in good health. This rearrangement joins TRBV7-8 to TRBJ2-5; no clear D gene. Sequencing was carried out using naive CD4+ T cells from blood. The CDR3 sequence is CASSQPRETQYF. Here the CDR3 DNA reads TGTGCCAGCAGCCAACCTAGGGAGACCCAGTACTTC. Combining the CDR3 with reference TRBV7-8 and TRBJ2-5 gives the whole variable domain GAGVSQSPRYKVAKRGQDVALRCDPISGHVSLFWYQQALGQGPEFLTYFQNEAQLDKSGLPSDRFFAERPEGSVSTLKIQRTQQEDSAVYLCASSQPRETQYFGPGTRLLVL.